The T cell receptor beta chain under discussion was sequenced for a study of Ad26.COV2.S vaccination and SARS-CoV-2 variants. Treatment indicated: roughly 19 received Ad26.COV2.S at low or high dose, single or two shots; roughly five received placebo; per-sample allocation not given. Day 63 after the first injection of vaccine or placebo was the sampling time. TCRdb's copy holds only in-frame clones and misses some; the assay was immunoSEQ multiplex PCR. The sample holds about 250,000 clones, approximately 88% seen once. The germline V gene encodes CDR1 SGHKS and CDR2 YYEKEE (reference sequence). The CDR3 runs 11 residues. V was clipped by 1 base and J by 3 bases, with 1 base between them. Concerning this clone: Its antigen remains unidentified.

Study conclusions and caveats: Vaccine recipients posted higher spike-specific TCR breadth than their placebo counterparts.

This sample comprised peripheral blood, obtained in a trial of Ad26.COV2.S vaccine versus placebo. The gene calls are TRBV5-5 and TRBJ1-2; the D is unclear. This clonotype was sampled from a person aged 18-60 years who received the Ad26.COV2.S COVID-19 vaccine or a placebo. The CDR3 DNA reads as TGTGCCAGCAGCTTGCACTATGGCTACACCTTC. Translation gives CASSLHYGYTF.